A single sample gave rise to the 20 T cell receptor beta chains below, sequenced in a study of vaccination and CD4 T cells after COVID-19. These receptors' targets are unknown. Cultured CD4+ T cells had their DNA profiled by the Oncomine TCR Beta short-read assay. From the PCR reads, TCRdb called clonotypes with MiXCR, one entry per CDR3 protein. The table has more than 15,000 distinct CDR3 sequences, around 45% seen once; the top ten hold approximately 15%. The treatment is: roughly 10-day PBMC culture with coronavirus spike peptide pools or control peptides (ViraFEST assay). Material for sequencing was CD4+ T cells from blood, cultured in vitro. These receptors came from a human donor who had recovered from COVID-19.

V and J are TRBV20-1 and TRBJ2-3, with 11 positions matching TRBD2. With V trimmed by 6 bases and J by 3 bases, 8 bases remained unmatched. The CDR3 runs 15 residues. Germline V lookup: CDR1 DFQATT, CDR2 SNEGSKA (reference sequence). For the CDR3, the DNA is TGCAGTGCCAAAACTAGCGGGAGTGCAACAGATACGCAGTATTTT. It translates to CSAKTSGSATDTQYF.

This clonotype was seen only a few times. The rearrangement uses TRBV20-1 and TRBJ2-1; 11 bases agree with TRBD2. This CDR3 comprises 13 residues. Germline CDR1 reads DFQATT; CDR2 reads SNEGSKA (reference sequence). The J segment lost 8 bases and the V segment lost 3 bases, leaving 3 bases of the junction unmatched. In DNA form, the CDR3 reads TGCAGTGCTAGTAAACTAGCGGGAGATGAGCAGTTCTTC. Encoded protein: CSASKLAGDEQFF.

This clonotype was observed a handful of times. This chain links TRBV29-1 with TRBJ1-3, with a possible D match to TRBD1 (5 bases). The CDR3 is 15 residues long. Between the trimmed V and J ends, which lost 4 bases and 0 bases, there was a span of 13 bases. Germline CDR1 and CDR2: SQVTM and ANQGSEA. DNA of the CDR3: TGCAGCGTTGGGGAGAGGGGTAACTCTGGAAACACCATATATTTT. It codes for CSVGERGNSGNTIYF.

On this clonotype itself: Its ends do not fully match the called genes, so a read error is possible. J is TRBJ2-7 and V is TRBV10-3; 8 bases agree with TRBD1. The CDR3 totals 15 residues. In germline, CDR1 is ENHRY, CDR2 SYGVKD. The CDR3 protein is CASSYSTGAKYEQYF. CDR3 nucleotide sequence: TGTGCCAGCAGTTACTCGACAGGGGCAAAGTACGAGCAGTACTTC.

This clonotype was detected a few times. The gene calls are TRBV6-2 or TRBV6-3 and TRBJ2-1; TRBD1 agrees at 7 bases. Per germline, CDR1 MNHEY and CDR2 SVGEGT. The J segment lost 3 bases and the V segment lost 0 bases, leaving 8 bases of the junction unmatched. The length of the CDR3 is 17 residues. The CDR3 bases are TGTGCCAGCAGTTACTCTTTTGGGACAGACTTCTACAATGAGCAGTTCTTC. Its translation: CASSYSFGTDFYNEQFF.

This clonotype was observed a handful of times. This sequence joins TRBV28 and TRBJ1-5, with D possibly TRBD1 on 6 matching bases. The V end lost 5 bases, the J end lost 10 bases, and 24 bases lay between the germline ends. The CDR3 consists of 16 residues. Germline CDR1 MDHEN, CDR2 SYDVKM. The CDR3 region is CASSPGDTIGEGPQHF. The CDR3 nucleotides are TGTGCCAGCAGTCCCGGGGACACAATAGGGGAAGGACCCCAGCATTTT.

This clonotype was picked up a small number of times. J is TRBJ1-1 and V is TRBV15; D is uncertain. The germline V gene encodes CDR1 LNHNV and CDR2 YYDKDF (reference sequence). The CDR3 runs to 13 residues. Trimming pared 0 bases from V and 10 bases from J, leaving 12 bases between. CDR3: CATSREGPRRAFF. DNA for the CDR3: TGTGCCACCAGCAGAGAAGGGCCGAGAAGAGCTTTCTTT.

V and J are TRBV28 and TRBJ2-2; D gene ambiguous. CDR3 length: 16 residues. CDR1 MDHEN and CDR2 SYDVKM come from the germline V gene. V was cut by 3 bases and J by 1 base, with 12 bases left in between. CDR3 DNA: TGTGCCAGCAGTTTTTTATCGTCAGGGAACACCGGGGAGCTGTTTTTT. This codes for CASSFLSSGNTGELFF.

The sample holds one count of this clonotype. CDR3: CASSESTGGYYGYTF. As DNA, the CDR3 is TGCGCCAGCAGTGAGTCCACGGGGGGCTATTATGGCTACACCTTC. The chain has TRBV10-1 and TRBJ1-2, with D possibly being TRBD1 (6 bases). V was trimmed by 0 bases and J by 5 bases, leaving 13 bases between them. The germline CDR1 and CDR2 sequences are WNHNN and SYGVQD (reference sequence). The CDR3 covers 15 residues.

The chain is built from TRBV18 and TRBJ1-1; the D is unclear. V was pared by 6 bases and J by 0 bases, with 11 bases between. This CDR3 has 14 residues. Germline V gives CDR1 KGHSH, CDR2 LQKENI. The CDR3 DNA follows: TGTGCCAGCTCCCAGCTGCCGATGAACACTGAAGCTTTCTTT. This translates into CASSQLPMNTEAFF. Variable domain in full (rest from reference TRBV18 and TRBJ1-1): NAGVMQNPRHLVRRRGQEARLRCSPMKGHSHVYWYRQLPEEGLKFMVYLQKENIIDESGMPKERFSAEFPKEGPSILRIQQVVRGDSAAYFCASSQLPMNTEAFFGQGTRLTVV.

This clonotype was seen more than once but under ten times. This chain joins TRBV7-2 and TRBJ2-7, with D hard to call. CDR1 and CDR2 from the germline V gene are SGHTA and FQGNSA. CDR3 length: 15 residues. V was cut by 1 base and J by 0 bases, with 10 bases left in between. CDR3 nucleotide sequence: TGTGCCAGCAGCTTAGGTCCGGAGAGCTCCTACGAGCAGTACTTC. Its protein is CASSLGPESSYEQYF.

The chain uses TRBV28 and TRBJ2-7; D may be TRBD2 (7 bases). Per the germline V gene, CDR1 is MDHEN and CDR2 is SYDVKM. The CDR3 covers 18 residues. Trimming left V 5 bases short and J 4 bases short, with 27 bases between. The CDR3 protein is CASSRPTLGGGSSYEQYF. The CDR3 DNA is TGTGCCAGCAGTCGTCCCACCCTCGGGGGCGGGAGCTCGTACGAGCAGTACTTC.

The chain is built from TRBV19 and TRBJ2-5; 12 bases fit TRBD2. Unmatched junction bases numbered 10, after V lost 7 bases and J lost 7 bases. CDR1 is LNHDA and CDR2 is SQIVND in the germline V gene (reference sequence). The CDR3 spans 15 residues. CDR3 protein: CASTVTSGSQRTQYF. The DNA of the CDR3 is TGTGCCAGTACCGTGACTAGCGGGAGTCAGCGGACCCAGTACTTC.

As DNA, the CDR3 is TGTGCCACCAGCAGAGTTATGACAGGGACGAATCAGCCCCAGCATTTT. Translated, it gives CATSRVMTGTNQPQHF. The chain joins TRBV15 to TRBJ1-5; 7 bases map to TRBD1. V was pared by 1 base and J by 4 bases, with 7 bases of the junction left unmatched. The CDR3 loop spans 16 amino acids. The germline V gene encodes CDR1 LNHNV and CDR2 YYDKDF (reference sequence).

J is TRBJ2-1 and V is TRBV7-8; TRBD2 matches 7 bases. The CDR3 length is 17 residues. J was trimmed by 7 bases and V by 3 bases; bases with no gene match: 15. Per the germline V gene, CDR1 is SGHVS and CDR2 is FQNEAQ. The CDR3 DNA reads as TGTGCCAGCAGCTTCCCTGGCGGGGGTGGTCTGGTAAATGAGCAGTTCTTC. It codes for CASSFPGGGGLVNEQFF.

The chain is built from TRBV15 and TRBJ2-7; perhaps D is TRBD1 or TRBD2 (6 bases each). The V end was cut by 0 bases, the J end by 4 bases, with 16 bases between. Germline values: CDR1 LNHNV, CDR2 YYDKDF (reference sequence). The CDR3 has 16 residues. CDR3 in amino acids: CATSRDRGRILYEQYF. The CDR3 DNA is TGTGCCACCAGCAGAGACCGGGGGCGCATCTTATACGAGCAGTACTTC. Using reference TRBV15 and TRBJ2-7 for the parts outside the CDR3, the full variable domain is DAMVIQNPRYQVTQFGKPVTLSCSQTLNHNVMYWYQQKSSQAPKLLFHYYDKDFNNEADTPDNFQSRRPNTSFCFLDIRSPGLGDTAMYLCATSRDRGRILYEQYFGPGTRLTVT.

The sample holds a few counts of this clonotype. The V and J genes are TRBV28 and TRBJ1-5, with TRBD1 matching over 10 bases. The CDR3 extends over 16 amino acids. Germline V gene data show CDR1 as MDHEN and CDR2 as SYDVKM. V was clipped by 5 bases and J by 6 bases; unmatched bases: 10. DNA of the CDR3: TGTGCCAGCAGTACAGGGACAGGGGATGTTGGTCAGCCCCAGCATTTT. Translation gives CASSTGTGDVGQPQHF.

V usage is TRBV6-5 and J usage is TRBJ2-1; 7 bases fit TRBD2. Germline-derived CDR1 and CDR2 are MNHEY and SVGAGI. CDR3 length: 19 amino acids. V lost 0 bases to trimming and J lost 0 bases; unmatched junction nucleotides: 11. CDR3 DNA sequence: TGTGCCAGCAGTTACTCGTACGGGCAGGGAGGGAGCTCCTACAATGAGCAGTTCTTC. It is translated as CASSYSYGQGGSSYNEQFF.

This clonotype turned up a few times. The rearrangement joins TRBV11-2 to TRBJ2-2, with D perhaps TRBD2 (6 bases). From germline, CDR1 is SGHAT and CDR2 FQNNGV. Trimming removed 4 bases at V and 3 bases at J, with 12 bases between. The CDR3 spans 15 residues. The CDR3 bases are TGTGCCAGCAGCTCCCTTTCGGGGGACACCGGGGAGCTGTTTTTT. Its translation is CASSSLSGDTGELFF.

The sample holds a few counts of this clonotype. This rearrangement joins TRBV30 to TRBJ1-5; no definite D call. From germline, CDR1 is GTSNPN and CDR2 SVGIG (reference sequence). V was cut by 4 bases and J by 3 bases, with 10 bases left in between. The CDR3 contains 13 residues. In DNA, the CDR3 is TGTGCCTGGAACTCGGGCAACAATCAGCCCCAGCATTTT. Its protein product is CAWNSGNNQPQHF.